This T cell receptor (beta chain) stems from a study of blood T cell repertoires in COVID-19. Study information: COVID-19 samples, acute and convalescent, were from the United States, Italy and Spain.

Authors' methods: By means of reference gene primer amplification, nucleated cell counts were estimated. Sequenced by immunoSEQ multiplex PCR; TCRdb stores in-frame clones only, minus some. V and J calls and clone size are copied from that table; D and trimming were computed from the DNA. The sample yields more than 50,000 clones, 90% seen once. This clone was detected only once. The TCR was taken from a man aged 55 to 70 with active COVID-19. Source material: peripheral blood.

The DNA of the CDR3 is TGTGCCAGCAGCTTCGGGGGGGAGCCCCAGCATTTT. Translated: CASSFGGEPQHF. The genes are TRBV5-6 and TRBJ1-5, with D perhaps matching TRBD1 (5 bases). Trimming removed 2 bases from V and 8 bases from J, with 8 bases in between. The CDR3 contains 12 residues. Germline loops: CDR1 SGHDT, CDR2 YYEEEE.